The clone carrying this T cell receptor beta chain was observed a handful of times. The target antigen is unknown. The data were obtained in a study of cytomegalovirus exposure and HLA in healthy donors. The PCR made use of 60 Vbeta and 13 Jbeta primers. Clones were read by immunoSEQ multiplex PCR, and TCRdb kept only the in-frame ones, dropping some. The profile covers under 200,000 clones, with about 72% appearing a single time and around 2.1% taken by the ten largest. The length of the CDR3 is 14 residues. V was pared by 1 base and J by 2 bases, with 9 bases between. Germline CDR1 reads SQVTM; CDR2 reads ANQGSEA. Regarding the study as a whole: Researchers had no immune exposure information except CMV serostatus available. It is likely that the observed cluster of highly shared sequence variants was a sequencing artifact.

The J gene is TRBJ2-1, the V gene TRBV29-1; D unclear. Sample: PBMCs. This sequence originates from a man aged 45-60 years in good health and CMV-seropositive. This chain's CDR3 is CSVEVNRPYNEQFF. The CDR3 DNA sequence: TGCAGCGTTGAAGTTAACAGACCCTACAATGAGCAGTTCTTC.